The T cell receptor (beta chain) under discussion was sequenced for a study of T cells in women clearing cervical HPV infection. Average input was around 1,100 ng genomic DNA for immunoSEQ TCR beta CDR3 amplification. Assay: immunoSEQ multiplex PCR; the TCRdb copy retains only in-frame clones and omits some. This repertoire includes around 13,000 clones. Worth noting for this clone: With the read ending 3 residues before the CDR3 end, the germline J gene is used to fill in that end.

CDR1 is SGHKS, CDR2 YYEKEE, per germline (reference sequence). CDR3 length equals 15 residues. V and J are TRBV5-5 and TRBJ2-4; weak D call: TRBD1 (8 bases). The source of this sequence is a woman between 18 and 69 years old with a cervical HPV16 infection that either progressed to CIN3+ or cleared (not recorded which). Specimen: blood buffy coat. CDR3 DNA (partial): TGTGCCAGCAGCTCCCGGACAGGGAGGGACTATGGT. Protein sequence: CASSSRTGRDYG. The complete CDR3 protein is CASSSRTGRDYGQYF.